This TCR beta chain was documented in a study of cytomegalovirus exposure and HLA in healthy donors. V gave up 1 base and J gave up 7 bases, with 13 bases separating them. Germline lookup yields CDR1 SGHVS and CDR2 FQNEAQ. The CDR3 covers 14 residues. This clone was picked up one time. Use of 60 Vbeta and 13 Jbeta primers characterized the PCR. Profiled with immunoSEQ multiplex PCR; TCRdb holds only in-frame clones, not every one. The repertoire consists of roughly 170,000 clones, with approximately 80% occurring once and the leading ten covering around 1.2%. Sequencing used PBMCs. This clonotype was obtained from a girl aged 2 to 10 in good health and CMV-seropositive. The chain uses TRBV7-8 and TRBJ1-2; tentative D call: TRBD1 (5 bases). CDR3 protein: CASSLESGLGGYTF. CDR3 DNA: TGTGCCAGCAGCTTAGAATCAGGGTTGGGTGGCTACACCTTC.